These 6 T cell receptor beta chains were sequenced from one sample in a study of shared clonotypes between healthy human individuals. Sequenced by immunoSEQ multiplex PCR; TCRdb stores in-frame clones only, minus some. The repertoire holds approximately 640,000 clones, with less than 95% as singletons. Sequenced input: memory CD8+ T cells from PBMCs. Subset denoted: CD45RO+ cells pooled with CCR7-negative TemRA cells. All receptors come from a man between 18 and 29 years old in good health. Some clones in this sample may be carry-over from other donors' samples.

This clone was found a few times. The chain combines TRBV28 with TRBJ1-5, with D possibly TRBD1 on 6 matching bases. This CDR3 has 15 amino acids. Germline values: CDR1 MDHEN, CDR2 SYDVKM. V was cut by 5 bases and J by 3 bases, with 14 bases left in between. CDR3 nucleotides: TGTGCCAGCAGTGTAGAGGACAGACACAATCAGCCCCAGCATTTT. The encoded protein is CASSVEDRHNQPQHF.

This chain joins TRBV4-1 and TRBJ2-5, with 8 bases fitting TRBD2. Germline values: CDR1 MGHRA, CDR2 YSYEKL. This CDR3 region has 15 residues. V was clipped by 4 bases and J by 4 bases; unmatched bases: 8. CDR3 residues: CASSPGTSELETQYF. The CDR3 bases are TGCGCCAGCAGCCCGGGGACTAGTGAGTTAGAGACCCAGTACTTC.

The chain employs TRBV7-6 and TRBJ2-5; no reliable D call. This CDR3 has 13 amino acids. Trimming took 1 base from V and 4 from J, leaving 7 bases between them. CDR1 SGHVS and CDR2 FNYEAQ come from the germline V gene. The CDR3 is CASSLGRPETQYF. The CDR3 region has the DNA TGTGCCAGCAGCTTAGGCCGGCCAGAGACCCAGTACTTC.

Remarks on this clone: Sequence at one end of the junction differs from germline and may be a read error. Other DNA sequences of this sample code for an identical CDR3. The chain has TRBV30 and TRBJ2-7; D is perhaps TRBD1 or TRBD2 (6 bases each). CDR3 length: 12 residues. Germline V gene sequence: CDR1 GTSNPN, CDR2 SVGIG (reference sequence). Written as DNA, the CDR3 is TGTGCCTGGAAGGGGGAGGCCTATGAGCAGTACTTC. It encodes CAWKGEAYEQYF.

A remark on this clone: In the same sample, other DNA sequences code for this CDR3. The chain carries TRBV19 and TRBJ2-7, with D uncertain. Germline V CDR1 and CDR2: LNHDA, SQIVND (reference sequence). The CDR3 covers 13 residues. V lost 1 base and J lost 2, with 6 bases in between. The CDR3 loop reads CASSIGPTYEQYF. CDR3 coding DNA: TGTGCCAGTAGTATAGGACCTACCTACGAGCAGTACTTC.

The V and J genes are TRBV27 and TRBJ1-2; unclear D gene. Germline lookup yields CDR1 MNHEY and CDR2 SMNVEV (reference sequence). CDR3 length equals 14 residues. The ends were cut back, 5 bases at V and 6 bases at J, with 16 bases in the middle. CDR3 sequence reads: CASSLLGDLDGYTF. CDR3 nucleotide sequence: TGTGCCAGCAGTCTGTTGGGTGACCTGGATGGCTACACCTTC.